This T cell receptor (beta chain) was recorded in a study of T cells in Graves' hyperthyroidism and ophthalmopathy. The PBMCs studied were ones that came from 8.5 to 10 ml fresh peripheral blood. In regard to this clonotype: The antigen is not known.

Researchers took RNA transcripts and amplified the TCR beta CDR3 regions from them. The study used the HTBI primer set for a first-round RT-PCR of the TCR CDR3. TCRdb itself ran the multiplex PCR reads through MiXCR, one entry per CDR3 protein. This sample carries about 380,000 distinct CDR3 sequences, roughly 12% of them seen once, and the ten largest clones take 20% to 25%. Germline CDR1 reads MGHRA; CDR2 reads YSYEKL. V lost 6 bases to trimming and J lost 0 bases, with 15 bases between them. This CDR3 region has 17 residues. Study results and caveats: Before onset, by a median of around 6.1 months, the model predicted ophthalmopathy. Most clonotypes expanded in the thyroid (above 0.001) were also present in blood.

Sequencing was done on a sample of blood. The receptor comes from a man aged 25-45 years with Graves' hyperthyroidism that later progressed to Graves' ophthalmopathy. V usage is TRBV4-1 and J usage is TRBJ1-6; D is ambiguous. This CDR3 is CASSFSGLSSYNSPLHF. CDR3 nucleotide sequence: TGCGCCAGCAGTTTCTCAGGCTTAAGCTCCTATAATTCACCCCTCCACTTT.